Following are 9 T cell receptor beta chains from one sample sequenced in a study of shared clonotypes between healthy human individuals. Naive CD8 isolation took CD45RO-negative cells positively selected for CCR7 and excluded terminally differentiated effector memory CD45RA+ cells. Sequencing was performed with immunoSEQ multiplex PCR; in TCRdb, only in-frame clones are kept and a portion is missing. The data hold about 820,000 clones, with roughly 92% observed a single time. The source material was naive CD8+ T cells sorted from blood. The source is a young man in good health.

V is TRBV5-6 and J is TRBJ1-4; D is unclear. V was cut by 2 bases and J by 1 base, with 12 bases left in between. Germline V gives CDR1 SGHDT, CDR2 YYEEEE. The length of the CDR3 is 16 residues. CDR3 protein: CASSFGQRGTNEKLFF. Here the CDR3 DNA reads TGTGCCAGCAGCTTCGGGCAGCGTGGAACTAATGAAAAACTGTTTTTT.

The chain joins TRBV30 to TRBJ1-3; D unresolved. The germline V gene encodes CDR1 GTSNPN and CDR2 SVGIG (reference sequence). The CDR3 length is 12 residues. V was trimmed by 4 bases and J by 7 bases, leaving 11 bases between them. In DNA form, the CDR3 reads TGTGCCTGGACGGCTCCTAGGAACACCATATATTTT. Residues: CAWTAPRNTIYF.

This chain uses TRBV5-1 with TRBJ2-1; tentatively, D is TRBD1 (5 bases). Germline loops: CDR1 SGHRS, CDR2 YFSETQ. Trimming stripped 2 bases from V and 4 bases from J, with 7 bases between. This CDR3 comprises 13 residues. DNA of the CDR3: TGCGCCAGCAGCTTCCAGGGATACAATGAGCAGTTCTTC. It codes for CASSFQGYNEQFF.

This chain connects TRBV7-9 to TRBJ2-7; D tentatively reads TRBD1 or TRBD2 (5 bases each). V was shortened by 5 bases and J by 7 bases, with 21 bases between the two germline ends. Per germline, CDR1 SEHNR and CDR2 FQNEAQ (reference sequence). The CDR3 sequence is 15 residues long. CDR3 residues: CASSTPLDRDVEQYF. As DNA, the CDR3 is TGTGCCAGCAGCACCCCACTTGACCGGGACGTAGAGCAGTACTTC.

As concerns this clone: Other DNA variants within this sample encode the same CDR3. The chain joins TRBV5-6 to TRBJ2-7; 7 bases agree with TRBD1. The V gene's germline CDR1 is SGHDT and CDR2 YYEEEE. V lost 5 bases to trimming and J lost 3 bases; unmatched junction nucleotides: 5. The CDR3 is 13 residues long. CDR3 in amino acids: CASSSGTDYEQYF. The CDR3 nucleotides read TGTGCCAGCAGTTCCGGGACAGACTACGAGCAGTACTTC.

The chain links TRBV28 to TRBJ2-5, with D unclear. CDR1 MDHEN and CDR2 SYDVKM come from the germline V gene. The CDR3 runs to 14 residues. The V and J ends lost 0 bases and 2 bases respectively, with 7 bases between them. The CDR3 here is CASSLWSRQETQYF. The CDR3 DNA reads as TGTGCCAGCAGTTTATGGTCCAGGCAAGAGACCCAGTACTTC.

This clone was seen a single time. The CDR3 spells CAISEGGGTENTEAFF. DNA for the CDR3: TGTGCCATCAGTGAAGGGGGGGGGACAGAGAACACTGAAGCTTTCTTT. This chain links TRBV10-3 with TRBJ1-1; TRBD1 matches at 7 bases. The CDR3 loop spans 16 amino acids. The germline V gene encodes CDR1 ENHRY and CDR2 SYGVKD. The V segment lost 3 bases and the J segment 1 base; nucleotides outside the gene matches: 8.

The chain combines TRBV27 with TRBJ2-5; 10 nucleotides line up with TRBD1. CDR1 is MNHEY, CDR2 SMNVEV, per germline (reference sequence). This CDR3 is built from 15 residues. V dropped 7 bases and J dropped 2; count of bases not matched to a gene: 7. DNA for the CDR3: TGTGCCAGCACCCGGACAGGGGGATTTCAAGAGACCCAGTACTTC. Translated: CASTRTGGFQETQYF.

The chain is built from TRBV7-9 and TRBJ2-1, with 8 positions matching TRBD2. The CDR3 covers 19 residues. Germline values: CDR1 SEHNR, CDR2 FQNEAQ (reference sequence). Germline trimming cut 5 bases from V and 0 bases from J; bases unmatched to any gene: 15. The CDR3 spells CASSPNVSSGSFSYNEQFF. The CDR3 DNA follows: TGTGCCAGCAGCCCTAATGTGTCAAGCGGGAGCTTCTCCTACAATGAGCAGTTCTTC. The full variable domain, in which reference TRBV7-9 and TRBJ2-1 provide the parts outside the CDR3, is DTGVSQNPRHKITKRGQNVTFRCDPISEHNRLYWYRQTLGQGPEFLTYFQNEAQLEKSRLLSDRFSAERPKGSFSTLEIQRTEQGDSAMYLCASSPNVSSGSFSYNEQFFGPGTRLTVL.